This TCR beta chain was documented in a study of OX40 agonist ivuxolimab in advanced cancers. On the study more broadly: Each dose-escalation patient presented with hepatocellular carcinoma, melanoma, renal cell or head and neck cancer. The mean age was approximately 56 years, ranging from about 23 to 79, with around four fifths of participants male.

For this clone: The antigen is unknown.

Losses at the gene ends were 1 base for V and 9 bases for J; bases not matched to a gene: 9. The CDR3 is made up of 16 amino acids. CDR1 is SGHTA and CDR2 is FQGNSA in the germline V gene. Clones were sequenced by immunoSEQ multiplex PCR, and TCRdb holds only the in-frame ones, with some missing. The sample shows around 94,000 clones, around 87% of them seen only once. General study points: Partly responding patients at 0.1-3.0 mg/kg showed some of the smallest clonal expansion. Doses of 0.1 to 3.0 mg/kg were accompanied by clonal expansion of CD4+ and CD8+ blood T cells by week 6.

The material sequenced was CD4+ or CD8+ T cells sorted from blood, taken in a trial of the OX40 agonist ivuxolimab. The chain combines TRBV7-2 with TRBJ2-1; 10 bases agree with TRBD2. The TCR sequence derives from an adult with an advanced solid tumor such as melanoma, head and neck, liver or kidney cancer. Here the CDR3 DNA reads TGTGCCAGCAGCTTAGGGCAAGCGGGGGGGCGGAGTGAGCAGTTCTTC. Amino acid sequence: CASSLGQAGGRSEQFF. The variable domain in full, with the rest retrieved from reference TRBV7-2 and TRBJ2-1, is GAGVSQSPSNKVTEKGKDVELRCDPISGHTALYWYRQSLGQGLEFLIYFQGNSAPDKSGLPSDRFSAERTGGSVSTLTIQRTQQEDSAVYLCASSLGQAGGRSEQFFGPGTRLTVL.